Sequencing of this T cell receptor beta chain was carried out in a study of blood T cell repertoires in COVID-19. The V and J ends lost 4 bases and 4 bases, in that order; junction bases with no gene match: 13. CDR3 length: 16 amino acids. CDR1 SEHNR and CDR2 FQNEAQ come from the germline V gene (reference sequence). Here immunoSEQ multiplex PCR was the method, and the copy in TCRdb shows in-frame clones only, minus some. The sample has around 140,000 clones, around 88% seen once. This TCR came from a woman aged 55-75 years with acute or convalescent COVID-19. The source material was peripheral blood. V usage is TRBV7-9 and J usage is TRBJ2-7; 7 bases map to TRBD1. CDR3 in amino acids: CASSSGQAQIGYEQYF. CDR3 in DNA: TGTGCCAGCAGCTCTGGACAGGCGCAAATCGGATACGAGCAGTACTTC.